This T cell receptor beta chain was captured in a study of CD8 T cells in ankylosing spondylitis. General study results and limits: Relatively rare in peripheral blood, disease-linked clones were also CD8+. Matched synovial fluid from ankylosing spondylitis patients was reported to be enriched for disease-linked clones.

Trimming pared 2 bases from V and 9 bases from J, leaving 19 bases between. Germline V lookup: CDR1 SGHTA, CDR2 FQGNSA. This CDR3 is 15 amino acids long. Many counts were recorded for this clonotype. What it binds is not known. Quantitative 5'-RACE with molecular barcodes generated TCR beta libraries. TCRdb processed the 5' RACE reads anew with MiXCR; each CDR3 protein has one entry. The sample comprises 250,000 to 350,000 distinct CDR3 sequences, roughly 20% of which are singletons, and roughly 3.6% rests with the top ten. The clonotype comes from a female donor with ankylosing spondylitis or in good health (not recorded which). What was sequenced was blood, either unsorted or a sorted T cell fraction (not recorded which). The chain combines TRBV7-2 with TRBJ2-5; perhaps D is TRBD1 or TRBD2 (5 bases each). CDR3 nucleotide sequence: TGTGCCAGCAGCTTACGAGGCCTTGGTGTGGGGGCCCAGTACTTC. This encodes CASSLRGLGVGAQYF.